The text below deals with one T cell receptor beta chain. The sample belongs to a study of shared clonotypes between healthy human individuals. Study background: Contributing individuals were two females and three males aged 18 to 49.

Terminally differentiated effector memory CD45RA+ cells were excluded by CCR7 positive selection of CD45RO-negative cells. Everyone who donated was a Caucasian adult who lived in Nashville, Tennessee. Germline CDR1 reads MDHEN; CDR2 reads SYDVKM. Trimming took 6 bases from V and 2 from J, leaving 11 bases between them. The CDR3 runs to 13 residues. Replicate PCRs for sorted subsets used 200 ng DNA; this equaled about 30,000 T cell genomes. Assay: immunoSEQ multiplex PCR; the TCRdb copy retains only in-frame clones and omits some. The sample holds about 650,000 clones; about 95% are singletons and the top ten take less than 0.13%.

The sequence was obtained from a woman aged 30 to 39 in good health. V usage is TRBV28 and J usage is TRBJ2-7; tentatively, D is TRBD1 (5 bases). What was sequenced was naive CD8+ T cells sorted from blood. CDR3: CASSLDRAYEQYF. The CDR3 bases are TGTGCCAGCAGCCTAGACAGAGCCTACGAGCAGTACTTC. Full variable domain (missing parts from reference TRBV28 and TRBJ2-7): DVKVTQSSRYLVKRTGEKVFLECVQDMDHENMFWYRQDPGLGLRLIYFSYDVKMKEKGDIPEGYSVSREKKERFSLILESASTNQTSMYLCASSLDRAYEQYFGPGTRLTVT.